The following is a TCR beta chain sequence with its context. The data were obtained in a study of Ad26.COV2.S vaccination and SARS-CoV-2 variants. Whole-study context: Once or twice, 56 days apart, Ad26.COV2.S was delivered intramuscularly.

Per the germline V gene, CDR1 is GTSNPN and CDR2 is SVGIG (reference sequence). V lost 2 bases and J 0 bases, leaving 7 bases between the germline ends. CDR3 size: 14 residues. Assay: immunoSEQ multiplex PCR; the TCRdb copy retains only in-frame clones and omits some. This table holds about 480,000 clones, approximately 88% found once. Noted treatment: around 19 received Ad26.COV2.S at low or high dose, single or two shots; a few received placebo; per-sample allocation not given. The study sampled participants on day 63 after the first vaccine or placebo injection. This chain uses TRBV30 with TRBJ2-2; possible D gene TRBD2, 5 bases. The input for sequencing was peripheral blood, taken in a trial of Ad26.COV2.S vaccine versus placebo. The TCR sequence derives from a person between 18 and 59 years old who received the Ad26.COV2.S COVID-19 vaccine or a placebo. The CDR3 DNA follows: TGTGCCTGGAGTTTGAGGGCGAACACCGGGGAGCTGTTTTTT. Its translation is CAWSLRANTGELFF.